The 30 T cell receptor beta chains presented below share a single source sample, sequenced in a study of cytomegalovirus exposure and HLA in healthy donors (dated by TCRdb to the late 2010s). Library preparation used the immunoSEQ multiplex PCR assay. The multiplex PCR relied on a mix of 60 forward primers for TCR Vbeta segments and 13 reverse primers for TCR Jbeta segments. TCRdb mirrors the immuneACCESS table, restricted to in-frame sequences. Some clones are absent from its copies; in checked studies, under half trace to an unresolved V gene, and the reason for the others is unknown. The sample table records roughly 130,000 clones; around 78% of these occur just once. The ten biggest clones cover over 1.5% of the sample. Sequencing used PBMCs. The receptors stem from a woman aged 45-65 years in good health and CMV-seronegative.

The CDR3 DNA follows: TGTGCCAGTAGTATATCGGGGAACAATCAGCCCCAGCATTTT. Translated, it gives CASSISGNNQPQHF. The rearrangement joins TRBV19 to TRBJ1-5; D gene uncertain. Germline V CDR1 and CDR2: LNHDA, SQIVND (reference sequence). V was clipped by 2 bases and J by 3 bases, with 8 bases between them. CDR3 size: 14 residues.

The sample holds a few counts of this clone. V usage is TRBV7-2 and J usage is TRBJ2-6; 7 bases match TRBD1. J lost 5 bases, V lost 0 bases, and 16 bases had no gene match. Looked up from germline, CDR1 is SGHTA and CDR2 is FQGNSA. This CDR3 region has 20 residues. CDR3 sequence (DNA): TGTGCCAGCAGCTTAGCCTTCACTCCCCGGGACAGCTTCCGGGCCAACGTCCTGACTTTC. This gives the protein CASSLAFTPRDSFRANVLTF.

The V gene is TRBV28, the J gene TRBJ2-1, with 8 bases fitting TRBD2. This CDR3 is built from 14 residues. With 6 bases clipped from V and 3 bases from J, the junction kept 4 bases outside the gene matches. Germline-derived CDR1 and CDR2 are MDHEN and SYDVKM. This CDR3 reads CASRPRGGYNEQFF. CDR3 coding DNA: TGTGCCAGCAGACCCCGGGGGGGCTACAATGAGCAGTTCTTC. The whole variable domain, remainder taken from reference TRBV28 and TRBJ2-1, is DVKVTQSSRYLVKRTGEKVFLECVQDMDHENMFWYRQDPGLGLRLIYFSYDVKMKEKGDIPEGYSVSREKKERFSLILESASTNQTSMYLCASRPRGGYNEQFFGPGTRLTVL.

The chain joins TRBV6-1 to TRBJ1-6, with TRBD1 as a possible D gene (6 bases). Germline lookup yields CDR1 MNHNS and CDR2 SASEGT. Trimming cost V 1 base and J 5 bases, with 18 bases left between them. CDR3 length: 18 residues. This CDR3 reads CASSEVFSGGSNNSPLHF. CDR3 DNA sequence: TGTGCCAGCAGTGAAGTGTTTTCGGGGGGCTCAAATAATTCACCCCTCCACTTT.

The chain recombines TRBV6-6 with TRBJ1-5, with D tentatively TRBD1 (5 bases). This CDR3 has 14 amino acids. The ends were cut back, 2 bases at V and 2 bases at J, with 7 bases in the middle. In germline, CDR1 is MNHNY, CDR2 SVGAGI (reference sequence). Here the CDR3 reads CASSYIGGNQPQHF. The CDR3 nucleotides read TGTGCCAGCAGTTACATAGGGGGCAATCAGCCCCAGCATTTT.

The rearrangement uses TRBV27 and TRBJ2-3, with no clear D. The CDR3 has 12 amino acids. The germline CDR1 and CDR2 sequences are MNHEY and SMNVEV (reference sequence). Between the trimmed V and J ends, which lost 5 bases and 5 bases, there was a span of 8 bases. DNA for the CDR3: TGTGCCAGCAGTCCCTACTTAGATACGCAGTATTTT. Amino acids: CASSPYLDTQYF.

The chain carries TRBV4-3 and TRBJ1-2; 10 bases match TRBD1. The trim removed 0 bases at V and 8 bases at J, leaving 6 bases unmatched. Germline CDR1 is LGHNA and CDR2 is YSLEER. This CDR3 spans 15 amino acids. The CDR3 is CASSQDGGQGNGYTF. The CDR3 DNA reads TGCGCCAGCAGCCAAGATGGGGGACAGGGGAACGGCTACACCTTC.

This chain links TRBV4-3 with TRBJ2-1; the match to TRBD2 covers 9 bases. Germline CDR1 and CDR2: LGHNA and YSLEER. The length of the CDR3 is 16 residues. V shed 0 bases, J shed 9 bases, and the junction held 9 bases outside the gene matches. CDR3: CASSQDLNSGRSEQFF. The CDR3 DNA follows: TGCGCCAGCAGCCAAGATCTCAATAGCGGGAGAAGTGAGCAGTTCTTC.

The chain couples TRBV7-2 to TRBJ1-1, with D uncertain. The V and J ends lost 6 bases and 0 bases respectively, with 8 bases between them. This CDR3 has 13 residues. CDR1 and CDR2 from the germline V gene are SGHTA and FQGNSA. The CDR3 DNA reads as TGTGCCAGCAGGCAGGTGATGAACACTGAAGCTTTCTTT. Translated, it gives CASRQVMNTEAFF.

This rearrangement joins TRBV5-1 to TRBJ1-1, with 7 nucleotides matching TRBD1. This CDR3 region has 13 residues. Germline trimming cut 3 bases from V and 6 bases from J; bases unmatched to any gene: 5. CDR1 SGHRS and CDR2 YFSETQ come from the germline V gene. The CDR3 DNA reads as TGCGCCAGCAGCTGGACCGGGACAGCTGAAGCTTTCTTT. Its translation: CASSWTGTAEAFF.

V usage is TRBV6-5 and J usage is TRBJ2-3; 7 nucleotides align to TRBD1. J lost 3 bases, V lost 0 bases, and 0 bases had no gene match. The CDR3 is 14 residues long. The germline V gene encodes CDR1 MNHEY and CDR2 SVGAGI. The CDR3 sequence: CASSYSQGTDTQYF. CDR3 DNA: TGTGCCAGCAGTTACTCACAGGGGACAGATACGCAGTATTTT.

The gene calls are TRBV15 and TRBJ2-7; the D gene is possibly TRBD1 (6 bases). The CDR3 extends over 14 amino acids. V lost 0 bases and J 3 bases, leaving 9 bases between the germline ends. Germline V gene lookup returns CDR1 LNHNV and CDR2 YYDKDF (reference sequence). In nucleotides, the CDR3 is TGTGCCACCAGCAGAGACCCAGGGGTCTACGAGCAGTACTTC. This gives the protein CATSRDPGVYEQYF.

CDR3 amino acids: CAWRADRGYGYTF. CDR3 nucleotides: TGTGCCTGGAGAGCCGACAGGGGCTATGGCTACACCTTC. The V gene is TRBV30, the J gene TRBJ1-2; TRBD1 aligns across 8 bases. There are 13 residues in the CDR3. With V trimmed by 3 bases and J by 4 bases, 4 bases remained unmatched. Germline V gene data show CDR1 as GTSNPN and CDR2 as SVGIG (reference sequence).

This chain links TRBV20-1 with TRBJ1-1; D may be TRBD1 (5 bases). The germline gives CDR1 DFQATT, CDR2 SNEGSKA (reference sequence). The CDR3 sequence is 11 residues long. V was cut by 5 bases and J by 7 bases, with 11 bases left in between. The CDR3 DNA sequence: TGCAGTGCTGTCTACAGGTATGAAGCTTTCTTT. The encoded protein is CSAVYRYEAFF.

This chain links TRBV28 with TRBJ1-2; D is unclear. The CDR3 is made up of 14 amino acids. V was trimmed by 3 bases and J by 5 bases, leaving 13 bases between them. CDR1 MDHEN and CDR2 SYDVKM come from the germline V gene. The CDR3 DNA sequence: TGTGCCAGCAGTTTGACCGGACTGAATTATGGCTACACCTTC. Protein product: CASSLTGLNYGYTF.

The chain combines TRBV4-2 with TRBJ1-5, with 9 nucleotides matching TRBD1. J was trimmed by 2 bases and V by 5 bases; bases with no gene match: 4. From germline, CDR1 is LGHNA and CDR2 YNFKEQ. The CDR3 length is 15 residues. The DNA for the CDR3 is TGTGCCAGCAGCGCGAGGACAGGGGGCAATCAGCCCCAGCATTTT. It encodes CASSARTGGNQPQHF.

The chain employs TRBV25-1 and TRBJ2-7; tentatively, D is TRBD1 (7 bases). Germline values: CDR1 MGHDK, CDR2 SYGVNS. The CDR3 contains 14 residues. V was shortened by 2 bases and J by 5 bases, with 13 bases between the two germline ends. The CDR3 region has the DNA TGTGCCAGCAGTGAAGCGGGACAGAATCACGAGCAGTACTTC. Its protein is CASSEAGQNHEQYF.

This sequence joins TRBV6-7 and TRBJ2-1; TRBD2 aligns across 8 bases. TRBV6-7 is marked as an open reading frame, function uncertain. This CDR3 comprises 16 residues. Trimming removed 2 bases from V and 4 bases from J; junction bases left unmatched: 7. CDR3 residues: CASSYLGPGGYNEQFF. The CDR3 DNA follows: TGTGCCAGCAGTTACCTGGGTCCGGGAGGGTACAATGAGCAGTTCTTC.

V usage is TRBV7-3 and J usage is TRBJ2-3, with a tentative D call TRBD2 (6 bases). CDR1 is SGHTA, CDR2 FQGTGA, per germline. Trimming left V 3 bases short and J 4 bases short, with 11 bases between. The CDR3 runs to 14 residues. The chain's CDR3 is CASSFGGNADTQYF. The CDR3 nucleotides read TGTGCCAGCAGCTTCGGCGGGAACGCAGATACGCAGTATTTT. The entire variable domain, with the rest obtained from reference TRBV7-3 and TRBJ2-3, is as follows: GAGVSQTPSNKVTEKGKYVELRCDPISGHTALYWYRQSLGQGPEFLIYFQGTGAADDSGLPNDRFFAVRPEGSVSTLKIQRTERGDSAVYLCASSFGGNADTQYFGPGTRLTVL.

The V gene is TRBV4-1, the J gene TRBJ2-7; TRBD1 agrees at 10 bases. The CDR3 loop spans 16 amino acids. V lost 3 bases and J lost 3; bases outside the gene matches: 8. Germline CDR1 MGHRA, CDR2 YSYEKL. The CDR3 sequence is CASSHSPGQGFYEQYF. The CDR3 DNA follows: TGCGCCAGCAGCCACTCTCCGGGACAGGGGTTCTACGAGCAGTACTTC.

The V call is TRBV25-1, the J call TRBJ1-1; a weak D match, TRBD1 (6 bases). Germline V gene lookup returns CDR1 MGHDK and CDR2 SYGVNS. CDR3 length equals 16 residues. The V end was cut by 0 bases, the J end by 5 bases, with 16 bases between. The CDR3, as DNA: TGTGCCAGCAGTGAATACGACAGGCCTATTACTACTGAAGCTTTCTTT. Translating it yields CASSEYDRPITTEAFF.

The rearrangement uses TRBV6-1 and TRBJ1-4; 8 nucleotides line up with TRBD1. The germline CDR1 and CDR2 sequences are MNHNS and SASEGT. This CDR3 has 16 residues. With V trimmed by 4 bases and J by 0 bases, 4 bases remained unmatched. CDR3 residues: CASSVGQGTTNEKLFF. CDR3 DNA sequence: TGTGCCAGCAGTGTCGGACAGGGAACAACTAATGAAAAACTGTTTTTT.

V gene TRBV14 combines with J gene TRBJ2-7, with D tentatively TRBD1 (7 bases). Per germline, CDR1 SGHDN and CDR2 FVKESK. V dropped 6 bases and J dropped 4 bases, with 16 bases sitting between them. The CDR3 contains 14 residues. The CDR3 DNA sequence: TGTGCCAGCAGTCGACAGGGAGGAAGGTACGAGCAGTACTTC. Protein: CASSRQGGRYEQYF.

The chain couples TRBV7-2 to TRBJ2-5; D might be TRBD2 (5 bases). From germline, CDR1 is SGHTA and CDR2 FQGNSA. V was trimmed by 4 bases and J by 5 bases, leaving 17 bases between them. The CDR3 runs 15 residues. The CDR3 coding sequence is TGTGCCAGCAGCTCGACGGCGGGTTTGGAGGAGACCCAGTACTTC. The encoded protein is CASSSTAGLEETQYF.

CDR3 coding DNA: TGTGCCAGCAGCTTAACGGGAGGGGCGGATACGCAGTATTTT. Its protein product is CASSLTGGADTQYF. The chain carries TRBV7-2 and TRBJ2-3; 8 bases are a match to TRBD2. V lost 2 bases and J lost 6; bases outside the gene matches: 4. Looked up from germline, CDR1 is SGHTA and CDR2 is FQGNSA. The CDR3 loop spans 14 amino acids.

The chain is built from TRBV28 and TRBJ2-5; a possible D gene is TRBD2 (6 bases). Looked up from germline, CDR1 is MDHEN and CDR2 is SYDVKM. The CDR3 contains 16 residues. The germline V and J ends were trimmed by 3 bases and 4 bases, with 18 bases remaining between them. CDR3 amino acids: CASSLSRGGGPETQYF. CDR3 nucleotide sequence: TGTGCCAGCAGTTTGTCGCGGGGAGGAGGCCCAGAGACCCAGTACTTC.

The chain is built from TRBV5-4 and TRBJ2-3; possibly TRBD2 for D (6 bases). This CDR3 is built from 15 residues. With 5 bases removed from V and 2 bases from J, the gap between germline ends came to 15 bases. From germline, CDR1 is SGHNT and CDR2 YYREEE (reference sequence). The CDR3 DNA follows: TGTGCCAGCAGTCGACTAGAGATCCTCACAGATACGCAGTATTTT. Translated: CASSRLEILTDTQYF. Filled out from reference TRBV5-4 and TRBJ2-3, the complete variable domain reads ETGVTQSPTHLIKTRGQQVTLRCSSQSGHNTVSWYQQALGQGPQFIFQYYREEENGRGNFPPRFSGLQFPNYSSELNVNALELDDSALYLCASSRLEILTDTQYFGPGTRLTVL.

This clone was observed a few times. This chain connects TRBV6-1 to TRBJ2-5; 8 bases line up with TRBD2. J lost 4 bases, V lost 4 bases, and 5 bases had no gene match. Germline values: CDR1 MNHNS, CDR2 SASEGT. The CDR3 covers 14 residues. The CDR3 loop is CASSVTRGGETQYF. CDR3 DNA sequence: TGTGCCAGCAGTGTCACCCGGGGGGGAGAGACCCAGTACTTC.

The sample holds a few counts of this clone. This sequence joins TRBV5-1 and TRBJ1-1, with 7 nucleotides matching TRBD1. This CDR3 has 14 amino acids. Looked up from germline, CDR1 is SGHRS and CDR2 is YFSETQ. Trimming cost V 3 bases and J 2 bases; bases outside gene matches: 4. This CDR3 reads CASSWTGVNTEAFF. CDR3 DNA: TGCGCCAGCAGCTGGACAGGCGTTAACACTGAAGCTTTCTTT.

This clone turned up a few times. This sequence joins TRBV5-5 and TRBJ1-1; 7 nucleotides line up with TRBD1. Germline CDR1 and CDR2: SGHKS and YYEKEE (reference sequence). This CDR3 is built from 16 residues. The V segment lost 0 bases and the J segment 4 bases; nucleotides outside the gene matches: 9. CDR3 DNA: TGTGCCAGCAGCTTGGGCCCCTCCCACAGGGGCACTGAAGCTTTCTTT. This translates into CASSLGPSHRGTEAFF.